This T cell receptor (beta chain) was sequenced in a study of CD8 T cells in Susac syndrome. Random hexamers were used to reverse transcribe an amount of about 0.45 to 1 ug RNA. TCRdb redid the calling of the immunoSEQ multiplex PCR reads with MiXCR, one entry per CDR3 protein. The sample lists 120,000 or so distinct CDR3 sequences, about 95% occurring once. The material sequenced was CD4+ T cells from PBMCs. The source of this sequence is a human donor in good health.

CDR3 sequence (DNA): TGCGCCAGCACCAACGGGCGGGAGGTCTACCACAATGAGCAGTTCTTC. Translation gives CASTNGREVYHNEQFF. The chain uses TRBV5-1 and TRBJ2-1; TRBD2 matches at 8 bases. V dropped 6 bases and J dropped 5; count of bases not matched to a gene: 13. The germline V gene encodes CDR1 SGHRS and CDR2 YFSETQ. The CDR3 has 16 residues.